This is a list of T cell receptor beta chains from one sample in a study of OX40 agonist ivuxolimab in advanced cancers. Method: immunoSEQ multiplex PCR; TCRdb's copy keeps in-frame clones and lacks some. The table shows roughly 34,000 clones, with 85% to 95% occurring only once. Sequenced here: CD4+ or CD8+ T cells sorted from blood, sampled in a trial of the OX40 agonist ivuxolimab. These receptors were collected from an adult with an advanced solid tumor such as melanoma, head and neck, liver or kidney cancer. Each CDR3 is given with its conserved first and last residue. The D gene is left open where the match is weak. Size is stated for part of the rows, as once, few or many counts, or as a class when the clone is expanded.

v_gene,abundance,j_gene,len,d_gene,CDR3nt,CDR3aa
TRBV7-8,few,TRBJ2-7,15,TRBD2,TGTGCCAGCAGCCCAGGCGCAGCGGGAGAATATGAGCAGTACTTC,CASSPGAAGEYEQYF
TRBV5-1,NA,TRBJ2-7,15,TRBD2,TGCGCCAGCAGCTTCGGACTAGCGGGAGCGGTCGAGCAGTACTTC,CASSFGLAGAVEQYF
TRBV28,NA,TRBJ1-4,14,NA,TGTGCCAGCAGGGTACAGGGTCAGGGTGAAAAACTGTTTTTT,CASRVQGQGEKLFF
TRBV14,NA,TRBJ2-2,16,TRBD2,TGTGCCAGCAGCCCCACGAGCGGGAGGGTTATCGGGGAGCTGTTTTTT,CASSPTSGRVIGELFF
TRBV19,NA,TRBJ1-1,15,TRBD1,TGTGCCAGTAGTACCGGACAGGGAGCAAAACCTGAAGCTTTCTTT,CASSTGQGAKPEAFF
TRBV7-9,NA,TRBJ1-2,12,NA,TGTGCCAGCAGCCGGACGGAAAATGGCTACACCTTC,CASSRTENGYTF
TRBV11-2,NA,TRBJ2-5,13,TRBD1,TGTGCCAGCAGGGAGACAGGGGCCGAGACCCAGTACTTC,CASRETGAETQYF
TRBV9,NA,TRBJ2-7,12,NA,TGTGCCAGCGGGGGGCCGGGGTACGAGCAGTACTTC,CASGGPGYEQYF
TRBV11-3,NA,TRBJ2-1,15,NA,TGTGCCAGCAGCTTAGGGGGCCCCCAGGCGAATGAGCAGTTCTTC,CASSLGGPQANEQFF
TRBV27,NA,TRBJ2-3,13,NA,TGTGCCAGCAGTCCGACCAGGTCAGATACGCAGTATTTT,CASSPTRSDTQYF
TRBV2,NA,TRBJ1-5,11,NA,TGTGCCAGCAGTTACGATCAGCCCCAGCATTTT,CASSYDQPQHF
TRBV6-6,once,TRBJ1-2,14,NA,TGTGCCAGCAGTCCGCGGGGACTCAGCTATGGCTACACCTTC,CASSPRGLSYGYTF
TRBV11-3,NA,TRBJ2-6,16,TRBD1,TGTGCCAGCAGCACCGGGACAGGGAAAGGGGCCAACGTCCTGACTTTC,CASSTGTGKGANVLTF
TRBV18,once,TRBJ1-1,13,NA,TGTGCCAGCTCCCAAGACAGGAACACTGAAGCTTTCTTT,CASSQDRNTEAFF
TRBV30,NA,TRBJ1-4,12,NA,TGTGCCTGGCAAAAGGATAATGAAAAACTGTTTTTT,CAWQKDNEKLFF
TRBV6-1,few,TRBJ1-6,16,NA,TGTGCCAGCAGTGAAGCGTTCAGCTCCTATAATTCACCCCTCCACTTT,CASSEAFSSYNSPLHF
TRBV5-1,NA,TRBJ1-1,14,NA,TGCGCCAGCAGCTTGGCCCAGGCGGGCAGGGGCGCTTTCTTT,CASSLAQAGRGAFF
TRBV7-9,NA,TRBJ2-5,13,NA,TGTGCCAGCAGCTTATTTTACCAAGAGACCCAGTACTTC,CASSLFYQETQYF
TRBV7-2,NA,TRBJ2-7,14,TRBD1,TGTGCCAGCAGCTTAGGACAGGGGGCGAGCGAGCAGTACTTC,CASSLGQGASEQYF
TRBV10-3,NA,TRBJ2-3,15,NA,TGTGCCATCAGCGCTGGTCAGGTCGGCACAGATACGCAGTATTTT,CAISAGQVGTDTQYF
TRBV7-8,NA,TRBJ1-5,13,NA,TGTGCCAGCAGCTTATGGAACAATCAGCCCCAGCATTTT,CASSLWNNQPQHF
TRBV30,NA,TRBJ1-1,13,TRBD1,TGTGCCTGGAGTCGTAAGGGGGCCGGTGAAGCTTTCTTT,CAWSRKGAGEAFF
TRBV6-6,NA,TRBJ1-1,12,NA,TGTGCCAGCAGTCAGGGGCACACTGAAGCTTTCTTT,CASSQGHTEAFF
TRBV10-3,NA,TRBJ1-4,15,NA,TGTGCCATCAGTCAGGAGGGCGGAGTGAATGAAAAACTGTTTTTT,CAISQEGGVNEKLFF
TRBV5-5,NA,TRBJ1-1,14,NA,TGTGCCAGCAGCTTGGATTGGGGGAACACTGAAGCTTTCTTT,CASSLDWGNTEAFF
TRBV6-1,NA,TRBJ1-4,17,NA,TGTGCCAGCAGCGAAGACGGCTACTTTCCGCCGAATGAAAAACTGTTTTTT,CASSEDGYFPPNEKLFF
TRBV2,NA,TRBJ1-5,16,NA,TGTGCCAGCAGTAAGTCAGGGGATTTTAGCAATCAGCCCCAGCATTTT,CASSKSGDFSNQPQHF
TRBV2,NA,TRBJ1-1,13,NA,TGTGCCACGTCAGGGTCTTGGGGCACTGAAGCTTTCTTT,CATSGSWGTEAFF
TRBV7-9,NA,TRBJ2-7,15,NA,TGTGCCAGCAGCAGAGCCTCGGGGTCGGGCTACGAGCAGTACTTC,CASSRASGSGYEQYF
TRBV5-1,NA,TRBJ2-3,15,TRBD1,TGCGCCAGCAGCTTGGCCGGGACAGGGCTAGATACGCAGTATTTT,CASSLAGTGLDTQYF
TRBV19,NA,TRBJ2-7,16,TRBD1,TGTGCCAGTAGAGATCCGGGACAGGGACCCCCCTACGAGCAGTACTTC,CASRDPGQGPPYEQYF
TRBV28,NA,TRBJ2-1,14,TRBD2,TGTGCCAGCAGGGCGACTAGCGAATACAATGAGCAGTTCTTC,CASRATSEYNEQFF
TRBV4-3,once,TRBJ2-1,13,NA,TGCGCCAGCAGCAGGGTTGTGGACAATGAGCAGTTCTTC,CASSRVVDNEQFF
TRBV18,few,TRBJ1-1,13,NA,TGTGCCAGCTCACCCCAGGGAAGGGCTGAAGCTTTCTTT,CASSPQGRAEAFF
TRBV7-2,NA,TRBJ1-1,15,TRBD1,TGTGCCAGCAGCTTAGTCATGGGACAGGGGGCGATAGCTTTCTTT,CASSLVMGQGAIAFF
TRBV15,NA,TRBJ1-2,13,NA,TGTGCCACCAGCAGAGATCGGGTCTATGGCTACACCTTC,CATSRDRVYGYTF
TRBV2,NA,TRBJ2-7,14,NA,TGTGCCAGCAGTGAAGAAGGACAGTCCGTCGAGCAGTACTTC,CASSEEGQSVEQYF
TRBV6-6,NA,TRBJ2-1,15,TRBD2,TGTGCCAGCAGCGCAGGGGCTAGCGGGAGATATGAGCAGTTCTTC,CASSAGASGRYEQFF
TRBV6-5,NA,TRBJ2-3,13,TRBD1,TGTGCCAGCAGTCGAACAGGGGGCTTTACGCAGTATTTT,CASSRTGGFTQYF
TRBV4-2,NA,TRBJ2-7,15,TRBD2,TGTGCCAGCAGCCCAGGCGGGGGGCCATCTGACGAGCAGTACTTC,CASSPGGGPSDEQYF
TRBV30,NA,TRBJ2-3,16,NA,TGTGCCTGGAGTATAGATACAGGATCAAGCACAGATACGCAGTATTTT,CAWSIDTGSSTDTQYF